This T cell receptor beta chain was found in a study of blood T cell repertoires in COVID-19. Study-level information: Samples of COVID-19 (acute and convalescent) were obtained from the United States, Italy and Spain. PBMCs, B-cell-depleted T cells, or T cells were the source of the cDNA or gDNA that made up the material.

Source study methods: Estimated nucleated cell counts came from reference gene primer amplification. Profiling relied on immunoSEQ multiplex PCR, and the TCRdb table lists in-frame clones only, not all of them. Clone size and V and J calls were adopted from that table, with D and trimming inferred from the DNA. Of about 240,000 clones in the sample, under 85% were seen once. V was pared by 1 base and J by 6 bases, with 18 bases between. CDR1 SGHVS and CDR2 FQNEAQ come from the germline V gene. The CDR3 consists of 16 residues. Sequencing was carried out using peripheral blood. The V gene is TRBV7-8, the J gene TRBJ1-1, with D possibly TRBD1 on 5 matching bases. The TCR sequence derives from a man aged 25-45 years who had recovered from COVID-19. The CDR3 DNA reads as TGTGCCAGCAGCTTAGTTAGGGGCCCGGGGGTCGCTGAAGCTTTCTTT. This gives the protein CASSLVRGPGVAEAFF.